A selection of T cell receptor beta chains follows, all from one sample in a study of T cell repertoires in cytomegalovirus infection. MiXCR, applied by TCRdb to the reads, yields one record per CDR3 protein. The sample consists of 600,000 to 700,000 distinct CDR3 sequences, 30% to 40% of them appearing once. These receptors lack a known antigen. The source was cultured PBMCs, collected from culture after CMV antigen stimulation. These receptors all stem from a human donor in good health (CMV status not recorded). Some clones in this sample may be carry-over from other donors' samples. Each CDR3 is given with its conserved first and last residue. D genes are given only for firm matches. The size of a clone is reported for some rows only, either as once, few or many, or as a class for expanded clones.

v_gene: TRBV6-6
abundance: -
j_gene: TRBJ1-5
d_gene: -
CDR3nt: TGTGCCAGCAGTTACGGGACCGACTATAGCAATCAGCCCCAGCATTTT
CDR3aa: CASSYGTDYSNQPQHF

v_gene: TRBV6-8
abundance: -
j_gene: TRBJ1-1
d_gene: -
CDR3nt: TGTGCCAGCGGTAGATATGGCACTGAAGCTTTCTTT
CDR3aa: CASGRYGTEAFF

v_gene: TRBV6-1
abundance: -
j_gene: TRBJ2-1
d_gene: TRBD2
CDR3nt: TGTGCCAGCTCGACGGGAGGTATAAGTGAGCAGTTCTTC
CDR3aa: CASSTGGISEQFF

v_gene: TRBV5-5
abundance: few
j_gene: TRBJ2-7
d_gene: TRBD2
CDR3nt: TGTGCCAGCAGCCGAAATACCGGGACTAGCGGGAATTTTTACGAGCAGTACTTC
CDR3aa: CASSRNTGTSGNFYEQYF

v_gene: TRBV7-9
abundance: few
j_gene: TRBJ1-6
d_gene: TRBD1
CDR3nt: TGTGCCAGCAGCTCCAGGGGGACAGAATCAAATTCACCCCTCCACTTT
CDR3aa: CASSSRGTESNSPLHF

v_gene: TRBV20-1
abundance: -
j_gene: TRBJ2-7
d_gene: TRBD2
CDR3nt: TGCAGTGCTAGAGTCGGGACTAGCGGGAGAGACGAGCAGTACTTC
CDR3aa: CSARVGTSGRDEQYF

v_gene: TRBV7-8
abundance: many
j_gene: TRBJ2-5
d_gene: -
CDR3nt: TGTGCCAGCAGCCCTAAGCCGGCGTCGAAGACCCAGTACTTC
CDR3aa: CASSPKPASKTQYF

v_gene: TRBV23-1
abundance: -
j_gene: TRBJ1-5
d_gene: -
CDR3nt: TGCGCCAGCAGTCACAGGGGACATAGCAATCAGCCCCAGCATTTT
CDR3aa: CASSHRGHSNQPQHF

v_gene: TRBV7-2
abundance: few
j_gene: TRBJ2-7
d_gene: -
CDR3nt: TGTGCCAGCAGTATCGGGACCGATCCCTCCTACGAGCAGTACTTC
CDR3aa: CASSIGTDPSYEQYF

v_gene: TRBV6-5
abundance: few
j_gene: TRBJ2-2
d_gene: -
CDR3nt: TGTGCCAGGACAAAAGGGTGCTTCGGGACCGGGGAGCTGTTTTTT
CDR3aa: CARTKGCFGTGELFF

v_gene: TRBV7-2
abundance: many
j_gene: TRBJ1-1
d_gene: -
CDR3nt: TGTGCCAGCAGCTTAGGCGGGGTCCGGTGGCTTTCGGGGACTGAAGCTTTCTTT
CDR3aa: CASSLGGVRWLSGTEAFF

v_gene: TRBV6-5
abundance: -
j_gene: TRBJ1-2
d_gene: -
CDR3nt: TGTGCCAGCAGGCCCATGGCAGGGGCGCGCGGCTACACCTTC
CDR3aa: CASRPMAGARGYTF

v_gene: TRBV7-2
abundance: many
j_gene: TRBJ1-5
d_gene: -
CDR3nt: TGTGCCAGCAGCTTATACCAAAACAATCAGCCCCAGCATTTT
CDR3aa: CASSLYQNNQPQHF

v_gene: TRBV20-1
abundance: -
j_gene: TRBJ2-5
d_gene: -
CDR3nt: TGCAGTGCTAGAGATTGGGGGGCGCTTGAGACCCAGTACTTC
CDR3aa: CSARDWGALETQYF

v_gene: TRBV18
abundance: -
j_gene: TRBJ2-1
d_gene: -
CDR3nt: TGTGCCAGCTCCGGGCTGCTAAGCTCCTACAATGAGCAGTTCTTC
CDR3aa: CASSGLLSSYNEQFF

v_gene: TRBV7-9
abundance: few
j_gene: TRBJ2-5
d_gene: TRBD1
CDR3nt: TGTGCCAGCAGGGCCGGGACAGGGGTTCTGGAGACCCAGTACTTC
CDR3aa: CASRAGTGVLETQYF

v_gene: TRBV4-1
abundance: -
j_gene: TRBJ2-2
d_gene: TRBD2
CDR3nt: TGCGCCAGCAGCCGGACTAGCGGGGGGACGAACACCGGGGAGCTGTTTTTT
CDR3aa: CASSRTSGGTNTGELFF

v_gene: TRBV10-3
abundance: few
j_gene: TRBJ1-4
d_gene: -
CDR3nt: TGTGCCATCAGTGACGTTGGGGAAAAACTGTTTTTT
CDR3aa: CAISDVGEKLFF

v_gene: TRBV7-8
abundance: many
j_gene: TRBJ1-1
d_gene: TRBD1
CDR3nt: TGTGCCAGCAGCTTGTACAGGGGTTGGACTGAAGCTTTCTTT
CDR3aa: CASSLYRGWTEAFF

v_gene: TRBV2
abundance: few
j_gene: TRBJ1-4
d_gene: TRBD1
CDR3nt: TGTGCCAGCAGCGCCGACAGGGTTAGTGAAAAACTGTTTTTT
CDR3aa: CASSADRVSEKLFF

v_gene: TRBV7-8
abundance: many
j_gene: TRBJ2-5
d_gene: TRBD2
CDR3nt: TGTGCCAGCAACACGGCAGCTGGGGGCCCGGGACTAGCCGAAGAGTCCCAGTACTTC
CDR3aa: CASNTAAGGPGLAEESQYF

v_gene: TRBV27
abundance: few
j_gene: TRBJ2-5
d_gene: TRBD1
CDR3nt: TGTGCCAGCAGTTTCCGCAGGGGGCTCGAGACCCAGTACTTC
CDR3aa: CASSFRRGLETQYF

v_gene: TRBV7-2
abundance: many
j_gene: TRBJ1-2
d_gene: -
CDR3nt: TGTGCCAGCAGCTTACTGCAGGGAACTGTCTATGGCTACACCTTC
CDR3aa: CASSLLQGTVYGYTF

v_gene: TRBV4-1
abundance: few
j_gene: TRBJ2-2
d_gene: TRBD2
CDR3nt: TGCGCCAGCAGAATCACTAGCGGGAGGACCGGGGAGCTGTTTTTT
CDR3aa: CASRITSGRTGELFF

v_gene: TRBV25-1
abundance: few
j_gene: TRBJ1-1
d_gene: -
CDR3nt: TGTGCCAGCAGTACCCATTCGACAGTGAACACTGAAGCTTTCTTT
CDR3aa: CASSTHSTVNTEAFF

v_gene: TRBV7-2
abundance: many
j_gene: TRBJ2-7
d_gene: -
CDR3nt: TGTGCCAGCAGCGCCCAGGGTGGCGAGCAGTACTTC
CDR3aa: CASSAQGGEQYF

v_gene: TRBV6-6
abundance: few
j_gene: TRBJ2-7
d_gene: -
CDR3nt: TGTGCCACCCTACCTCCCACATCGACCTACGAGCAGTACTTC
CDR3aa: CATLPPTSTYEQYF

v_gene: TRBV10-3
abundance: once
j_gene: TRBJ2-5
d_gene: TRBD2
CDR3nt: TGTGCCACTCGGGGAGGGGCAGGTCAAGAGACCCAGTACTTC
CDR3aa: CATRGGAGQETQYF

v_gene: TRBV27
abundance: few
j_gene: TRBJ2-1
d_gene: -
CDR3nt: TGTGCCAGCGCAAAAGACGTCTTCGGGAATGAGCAGTTCTTC
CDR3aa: CASAKDVFGNEQFF

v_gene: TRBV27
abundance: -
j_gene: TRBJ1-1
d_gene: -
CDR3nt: TGTGCCAGCAGTTTGTATCCCGGGGGCACTGAAGCTTTCTTT
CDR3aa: CASSLYPGGTEAFF

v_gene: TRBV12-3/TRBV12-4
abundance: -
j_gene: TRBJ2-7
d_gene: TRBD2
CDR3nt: TGTGCCAGCAGCCAACAAGCGGGAGGGTCTTGGGAGCAGTACTTC
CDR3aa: CASSQQAGGSWEQYF

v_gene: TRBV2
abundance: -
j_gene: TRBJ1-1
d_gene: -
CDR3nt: TGTGCCAGCATAGGGGCTAACACTGAAGCTTTCTTT
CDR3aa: CASIGANTEAFF

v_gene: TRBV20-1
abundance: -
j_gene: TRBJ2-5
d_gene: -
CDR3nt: TGCAGTGCTGAACCCGTCAACAGGGCACAAGAGACCCAGTACTTC
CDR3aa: CSAEPVNRAQETQYF

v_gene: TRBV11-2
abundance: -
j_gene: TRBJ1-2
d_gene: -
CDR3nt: TGTGCCAGCAGCTTCCACAGGGAAAACTATGGCTACACCTTC
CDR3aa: CASSFHRENYGYTF

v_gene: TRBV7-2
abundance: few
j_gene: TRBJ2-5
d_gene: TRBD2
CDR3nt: TGTGCCAGCAGCCCAAGGCGGGGGGGGGAGACCCAGTACTTC
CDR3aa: CASSPRRGGETQYF

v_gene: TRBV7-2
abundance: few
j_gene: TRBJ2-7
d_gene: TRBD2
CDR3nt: TGTGCCAGCAGCTTAGTCGGGCCCTTAGCGGGGGCGGGGTACGAGCAGTACTTC
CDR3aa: CASSLVGPLAGAGYEQYF

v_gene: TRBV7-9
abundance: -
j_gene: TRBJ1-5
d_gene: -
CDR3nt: TGTGCCAGCAGCTCAGGGTGGGGCCGCAATCAGCCCCAGCATTTT
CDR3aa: CASSSGWGRNQPQHF

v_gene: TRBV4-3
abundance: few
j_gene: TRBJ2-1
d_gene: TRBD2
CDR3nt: TGCGCCAGCAGCCAAAAGTGGATGACTAGCGGGAGTATAGTACTGAGTGAGCAGTTCTTC
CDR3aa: CASSQKWMTSGSIVLSEQFF

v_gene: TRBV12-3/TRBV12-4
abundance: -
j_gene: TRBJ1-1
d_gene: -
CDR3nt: TGTGCCAGCAGTTTAGACAATGGGGGAGAAGCTTTCTTT
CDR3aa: CASSLDNGGEAFF

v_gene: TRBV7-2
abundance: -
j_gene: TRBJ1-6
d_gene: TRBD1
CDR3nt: TGTGCCAGCAGGACCCAGGACAGGGAGAATTCACCCCTCCACTTT
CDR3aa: CASRTQDRENSPLHF

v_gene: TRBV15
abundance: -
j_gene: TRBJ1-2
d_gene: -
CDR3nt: TGTGCCACTAGCCCCCGGGACAAGCATAACTATGGCTACACCTTC
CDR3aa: CATSPRDKHNYGYTF

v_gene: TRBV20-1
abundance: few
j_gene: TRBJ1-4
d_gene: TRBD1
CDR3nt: TGCAGTGCTAGAGCGACAGGGTTGGGTGAAAAACTGTTTTTT
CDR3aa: CSARATGLGEKLFF

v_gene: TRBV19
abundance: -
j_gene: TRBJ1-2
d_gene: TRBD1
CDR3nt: TGTGCCAGTAGTATTCTCTCCCCGGGACAGGACTATGGCTACACCTTC
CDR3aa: CASSILSPGQDYGYTF

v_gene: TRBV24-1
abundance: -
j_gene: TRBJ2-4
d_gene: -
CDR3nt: TGTGCCACCAGTGATCGGCAGAAAAACATTCAGTACTTC
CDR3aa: CATSDRQKNIQYF

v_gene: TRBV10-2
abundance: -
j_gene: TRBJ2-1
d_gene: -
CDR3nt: TGCGCCAGCGTCGTGGGTGGTGAGCAGTTCTTC
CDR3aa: CASVVGGEQFF

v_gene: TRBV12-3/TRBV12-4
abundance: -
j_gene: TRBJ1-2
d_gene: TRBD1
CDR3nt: TGTGCCAGCAGGGCAGGACAGGGGGCGCCAGGCTACACCTTC
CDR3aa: CASRAGQGAPGYTF

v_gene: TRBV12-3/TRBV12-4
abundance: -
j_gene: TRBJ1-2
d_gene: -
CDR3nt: TGTGCCAGCAGTTTAGGTCGCAGTAGCTATGGCTACACCTTC
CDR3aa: CASSLGRSSYGYTF

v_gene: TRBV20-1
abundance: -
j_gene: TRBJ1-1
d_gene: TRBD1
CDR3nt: TGCAGTGCTAGAGATCCCGACAGGGGGTACACTGAAGCTTTCTTT
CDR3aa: CSARDPDRGYTEAFF

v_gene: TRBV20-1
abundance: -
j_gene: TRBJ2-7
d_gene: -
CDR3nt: TGCAGTGCTAGAGATGAGGGTCGCGAGCAGTACTTC
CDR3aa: CSARDEGREQYF

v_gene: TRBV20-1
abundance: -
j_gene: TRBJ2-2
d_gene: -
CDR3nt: TGCAGTGCTAGACCCCAGAACACCGGGGAGCTGTTTTTT
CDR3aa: CSARPQNTGELFF

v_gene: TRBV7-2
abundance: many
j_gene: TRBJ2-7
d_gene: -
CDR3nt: TGTGCCAGCAGCTTATCGGCAGTCTACGAGCAGTACTTC
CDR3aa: CASSLSAVYEQYF

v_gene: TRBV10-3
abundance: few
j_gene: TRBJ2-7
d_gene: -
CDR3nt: TGTGCCATCAGTGAGCCTCTTGGGGAGCAGTACTTC
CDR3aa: CAISEPLGEQYF

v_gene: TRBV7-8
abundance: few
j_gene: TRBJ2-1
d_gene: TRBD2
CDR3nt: TGTGCCAGCAGCCAGACCCCGGGACTAGCGGGATCAGCCAATGAGCAGTTCTTC
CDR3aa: CASSQTPGLAGSANEQFF

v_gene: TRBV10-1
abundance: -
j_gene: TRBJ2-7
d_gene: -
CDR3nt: TGCGCCAGCAGTGATCACTTATCCTACGAGCAGTACTTC
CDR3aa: CASSDHLSYEQYF

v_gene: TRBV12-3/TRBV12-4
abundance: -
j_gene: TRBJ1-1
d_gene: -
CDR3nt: TGTGCCAGCAGTTTAAGGCGGCACACTGAAGCTTTCTTT
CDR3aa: CASSLRRHTEAFF

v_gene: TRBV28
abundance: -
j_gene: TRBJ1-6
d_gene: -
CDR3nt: TGTGCCAGCAGTCCCCCGGACAGATCCTATAATTCACCCCTCCACTTT
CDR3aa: CASSPPDRSYNSPLHF

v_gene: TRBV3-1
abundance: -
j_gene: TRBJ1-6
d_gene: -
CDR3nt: TGTGCCAGCTCACCTCTTGGTTCTAATTCACCCCTCCACTTT
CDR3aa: CASSPLGSNSPLHF

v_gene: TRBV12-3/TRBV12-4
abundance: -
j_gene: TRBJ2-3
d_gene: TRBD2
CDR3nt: TGTGCCAGCAGGATCGGACTAGCGGGAGCCGCAGATACGCAGTATTTT
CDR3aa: CASRIGLAGAADTQYF

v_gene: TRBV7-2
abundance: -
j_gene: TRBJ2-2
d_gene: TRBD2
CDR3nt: TGTACCAGCAGCTCCCGACTAGCGGGAGCCCGGACAACCGGGGAGCTGTTTTTT
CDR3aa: CTSSSRLAGARTTGELFF

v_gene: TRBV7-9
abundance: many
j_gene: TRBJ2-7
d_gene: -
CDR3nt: TGTGCCAGCAGCCGACGGACCCAGGGCTACGAGCAGTACTTC
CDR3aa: CASSRRTQGYEQYF